This TCR beta chain is from a study of blood T cells in healthy people across ages. Overall study context: Per two T cells, template switching captured roughly one barcoded beta molecule. Overall study results and limits: It was the long-lived donors that had more naive CD4+ cells and higher diversity than aged donors.

This clonotype was observed a handful of times. Antigen: not known. This sequence may be a read error, since a much larger clone differs from it by one base. The CDR3 length is 15 residues. CDR1 is MNHNY and CDR2 is SVGAGI in the germline V gene (reference sequence). V gave up 7 bases and J gave up 11 bases, with 26 bases separating them. A sample-barcoded 5' primer and a J-beta primer mix were used in a second PCR of roughly 7 to 11 cycles. TCRdb redid the calling of the 5' RACE reads with MiXCR, one entry per CDR3 protein. The sample holds about 600,000 distinct CDR3 sequences, around 50% seen once. The sequence was obtained from a man of 80 years or more in good health. This chain links TRBV6-6 with TRBJ2-5, with D possibly called TRBD1 or TRBD2 (6 bases each). Sequencing was performed on blood. The DNA of the CDR3 is TGTGCCAGCACCTTACAGGGACTGGGCTACAATGAGCAGTACTTC. This sequence encodes CASTLQGLGYNEQYF.